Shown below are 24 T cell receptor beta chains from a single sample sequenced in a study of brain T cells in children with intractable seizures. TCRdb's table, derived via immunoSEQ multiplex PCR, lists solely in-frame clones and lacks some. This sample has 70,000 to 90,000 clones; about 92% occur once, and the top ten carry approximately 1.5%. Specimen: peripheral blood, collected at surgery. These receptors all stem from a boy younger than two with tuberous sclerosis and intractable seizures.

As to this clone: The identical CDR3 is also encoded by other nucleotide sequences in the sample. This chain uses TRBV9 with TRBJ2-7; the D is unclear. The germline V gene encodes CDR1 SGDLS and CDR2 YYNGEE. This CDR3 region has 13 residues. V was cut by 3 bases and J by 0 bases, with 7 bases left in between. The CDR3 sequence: CASSDGSSYEQYF. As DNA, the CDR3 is TGTGCCAGCAGCGATGGGTCCTCCTACGAGCAGTACTTC. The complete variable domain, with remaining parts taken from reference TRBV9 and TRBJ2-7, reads DSGVTQTPKHLITATGQRVTLRCSPRSGDLSVYWYQQSLDQGLQFLIQYYNGEERAKGNILERFSAQQFPDLHSELNLSSLELGDSALYFCASSDGSSYEQYFGPGTRLTVT.

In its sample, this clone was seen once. The CDR3 sequence is CASSLVSRAGRPTDTQYF. The CDR3, as DNA: TGCGCCAGCAGCTTGGTAAGCCGAGCGGGAAGACCCACAGATACGCAGTATTTT. The chain combines TRBV5-1 with TRBJ2-3; 7 bases align to TRBD2. The junction had 12 bases not matched to a gene; V was cut back by 0 bases and J by 2 bases. Germline V lookup: CDR1 SGHRS, CDR2 YFSETQ. CDR3 length: 18 residues.

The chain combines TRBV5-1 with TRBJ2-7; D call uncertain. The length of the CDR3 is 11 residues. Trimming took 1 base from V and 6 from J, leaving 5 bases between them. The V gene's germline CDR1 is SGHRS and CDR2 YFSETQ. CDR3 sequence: CASSLLGEQYF. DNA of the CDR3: TGCGCCAGCAGCTTGTTGGGCGAGCAGTACTTC.

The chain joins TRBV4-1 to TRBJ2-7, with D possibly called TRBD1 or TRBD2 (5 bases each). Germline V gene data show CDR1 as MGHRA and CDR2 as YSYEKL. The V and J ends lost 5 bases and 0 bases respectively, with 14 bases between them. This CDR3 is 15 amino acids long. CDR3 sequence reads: CASSKGWGSSYEQYF. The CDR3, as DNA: TGCGCCAGCAGCAAAGGTTGGGGGAGCTCCTACGAGCAGTACTTC.

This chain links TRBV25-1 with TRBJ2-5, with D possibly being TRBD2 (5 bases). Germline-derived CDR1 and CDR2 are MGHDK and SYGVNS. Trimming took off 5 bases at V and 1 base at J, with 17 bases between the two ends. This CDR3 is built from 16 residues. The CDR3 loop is CASSYLLDGLQETQYF. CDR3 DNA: TGTGCCAGCAGTTACCTACTGGACGGACTCCAAGAGACCCAGTACTTC.

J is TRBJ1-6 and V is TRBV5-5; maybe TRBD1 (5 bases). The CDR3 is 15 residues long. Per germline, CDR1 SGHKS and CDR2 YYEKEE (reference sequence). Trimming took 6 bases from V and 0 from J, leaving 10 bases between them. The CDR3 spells CASTIQASYNSPLHF. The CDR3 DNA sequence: TGTGCCAGCACCATACAGGCCTCCTATAATTCACCCCTCCACTTT. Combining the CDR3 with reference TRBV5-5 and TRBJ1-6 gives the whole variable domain DAGVTQSPTHLIKTRGQQVTLRCSPISGHKSVSWYQQVLGQGPQFIFQYYEKEERGRGNFPDRFSARQFPNYSSELNVNALLLGDSALYLCASTIQASYNSPLHFGNGTRLTVT.

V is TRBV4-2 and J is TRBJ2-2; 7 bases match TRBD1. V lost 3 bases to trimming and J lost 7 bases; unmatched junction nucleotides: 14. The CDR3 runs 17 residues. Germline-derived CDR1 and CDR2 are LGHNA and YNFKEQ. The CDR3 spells CASSQYQQGYLGGELFF. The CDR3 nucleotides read TGTGCCAGCAGCCAGTACCAACAGGGGTATCTCGGCGGGGAGCTGTTTTTT.

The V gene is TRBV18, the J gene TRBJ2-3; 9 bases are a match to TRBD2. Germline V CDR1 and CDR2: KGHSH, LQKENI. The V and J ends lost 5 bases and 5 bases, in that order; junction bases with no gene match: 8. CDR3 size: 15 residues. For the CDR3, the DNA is TGTGCCAGCTCATCTGTCGCGGGAGGGAAAGATACGCAGTATTTT. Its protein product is CASSSVAGGKDTQYF. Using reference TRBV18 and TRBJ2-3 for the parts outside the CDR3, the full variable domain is NAGVMQNPRHLVRRRGQEARLRCSPMKGHSHVYWYRQLPEEGLKFMVYLQKENIIDESGMPKERFSAEFPKEGPSILRIQQVVRGDSAAYFCASSSVAGGKDTQYFGPGTRLTVL.

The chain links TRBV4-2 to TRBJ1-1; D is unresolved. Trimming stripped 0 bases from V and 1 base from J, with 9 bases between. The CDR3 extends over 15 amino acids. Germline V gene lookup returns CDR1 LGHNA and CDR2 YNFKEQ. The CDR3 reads CASSQDRYENTEAFF. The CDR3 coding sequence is TGTGCCAGCAGCCAAGACAGATACGAGAACACTGAAGCTTTCTTT.

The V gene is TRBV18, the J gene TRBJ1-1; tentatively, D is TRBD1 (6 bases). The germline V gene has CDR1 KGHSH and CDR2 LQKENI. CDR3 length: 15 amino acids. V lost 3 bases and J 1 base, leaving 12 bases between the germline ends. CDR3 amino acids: CASSPYGTPNTEAFF. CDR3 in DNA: TGTGCCAGCTCACCGTACGGGACACCGAACACTGAAGCTTTCTTT.

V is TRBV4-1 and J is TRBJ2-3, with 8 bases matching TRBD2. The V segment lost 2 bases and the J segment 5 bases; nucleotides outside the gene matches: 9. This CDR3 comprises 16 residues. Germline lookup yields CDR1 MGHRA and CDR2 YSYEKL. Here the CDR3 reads CASSQRAGVTGDTQYF. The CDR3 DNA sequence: TGCGCCAGCAGCCAACGAGCGGGGGTTACTGGAGATACGCAGTATTTT.

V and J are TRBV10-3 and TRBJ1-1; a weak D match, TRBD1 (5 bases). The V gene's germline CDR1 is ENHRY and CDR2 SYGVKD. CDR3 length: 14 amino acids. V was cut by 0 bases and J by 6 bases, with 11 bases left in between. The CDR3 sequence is CAISESGGTAEAFF. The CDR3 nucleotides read TGTGCCATCAGTGAGTCTGGGGGAACGGCTGAAGCTTTCTTT.

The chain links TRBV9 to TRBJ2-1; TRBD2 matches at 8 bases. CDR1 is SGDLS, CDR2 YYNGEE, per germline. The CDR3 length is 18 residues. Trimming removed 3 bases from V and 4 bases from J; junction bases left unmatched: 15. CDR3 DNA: TGTGCCAGCAGCGCAAACCCCTTGACGCTAGCGGGTTACAATGAGCAGTTCTTC. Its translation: CASSANPLTLAGYNEQFF.

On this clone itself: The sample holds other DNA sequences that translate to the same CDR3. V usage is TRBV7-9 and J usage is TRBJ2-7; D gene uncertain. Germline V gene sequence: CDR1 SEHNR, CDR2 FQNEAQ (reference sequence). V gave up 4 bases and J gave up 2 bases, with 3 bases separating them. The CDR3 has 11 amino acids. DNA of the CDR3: TGTGCCAGCAGCTCGGCCTACGAGCAGTACTTC. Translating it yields CASSSAYEQYF.

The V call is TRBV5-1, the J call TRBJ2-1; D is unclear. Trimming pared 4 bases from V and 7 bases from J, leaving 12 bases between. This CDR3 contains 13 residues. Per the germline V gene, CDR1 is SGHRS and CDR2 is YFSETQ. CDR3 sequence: CASSPRRVNEQFF. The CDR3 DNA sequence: TGCGCCAGCAGCCCCAGACGAGTAAATGAGCAGTTCTTC.

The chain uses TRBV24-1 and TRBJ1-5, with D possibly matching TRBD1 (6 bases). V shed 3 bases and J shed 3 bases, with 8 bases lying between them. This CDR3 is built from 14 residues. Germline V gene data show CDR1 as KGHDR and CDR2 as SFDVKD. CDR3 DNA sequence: TGTGCCACCAGTGATCCAGGGGACAATCAGCCCCAGCATTTT. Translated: CATSDPGDNQPQHF.

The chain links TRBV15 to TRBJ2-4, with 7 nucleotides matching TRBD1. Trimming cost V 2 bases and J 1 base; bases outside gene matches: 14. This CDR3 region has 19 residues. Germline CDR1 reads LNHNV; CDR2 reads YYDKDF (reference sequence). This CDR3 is CATSRPRVQGEQAKNIQYF. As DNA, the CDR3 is TGTGCCACCAGCAGACCCCGGGTCCAGGGGGAACAGGCCAAAAACATTCAGTACTTC.

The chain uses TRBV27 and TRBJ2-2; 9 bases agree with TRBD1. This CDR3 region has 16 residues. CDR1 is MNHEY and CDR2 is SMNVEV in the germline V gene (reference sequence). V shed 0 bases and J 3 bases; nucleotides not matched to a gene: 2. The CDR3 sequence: CASSLSTGGDTGELFF. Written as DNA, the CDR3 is TGTGCCAGCAGTTTATCGACAGGGGGTGACACCGGGGAGCTGTTTTTT.

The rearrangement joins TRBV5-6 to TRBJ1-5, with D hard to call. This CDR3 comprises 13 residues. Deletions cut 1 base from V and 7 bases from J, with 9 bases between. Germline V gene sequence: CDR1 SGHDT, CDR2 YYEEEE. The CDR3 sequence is CASSLSLSQPQHF. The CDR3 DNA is TGTGCCAGCAGCTTGTCTTTATCCCAGCCCCAGCATTTT.

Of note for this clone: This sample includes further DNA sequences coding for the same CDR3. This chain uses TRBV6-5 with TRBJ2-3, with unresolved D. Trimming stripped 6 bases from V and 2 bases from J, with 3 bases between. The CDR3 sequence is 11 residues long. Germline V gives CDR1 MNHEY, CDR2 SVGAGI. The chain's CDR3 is CASRFTDTQYF. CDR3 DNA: TGTGCCAGCAGATTCACAGATACGCAGTATTTT.

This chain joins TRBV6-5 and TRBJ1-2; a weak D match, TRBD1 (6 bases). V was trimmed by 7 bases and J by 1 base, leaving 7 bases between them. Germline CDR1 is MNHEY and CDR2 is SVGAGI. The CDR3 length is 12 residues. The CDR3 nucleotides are TGTGCCAGCATGGACAGTAACTATGGCTACACCTTC. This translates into CASMDSNYGYTF.

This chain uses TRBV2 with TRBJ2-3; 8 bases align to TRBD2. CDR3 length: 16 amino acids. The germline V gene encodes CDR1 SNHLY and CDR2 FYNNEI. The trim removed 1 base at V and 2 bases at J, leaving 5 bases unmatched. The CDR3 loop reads CASSEDDGRATDTQYF. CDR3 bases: TGTGCCAGCAGTGAAGATGACGGGAGGGCCACAGATACGCAGTATTTT.

The CDR3 loop is CASSLGPGGATKQYF. CDR3 in DNA: TGTGCCAGCAGCTTAGGACCAGGGGGTGCTACGAAGCAGTACTTC. The chain couples TRBV11-1 to TRBJ2-7; 7 bases align to TRBD1. The CDR3 covers 15 residues. Per germline, CDR1 SGHAT and CDR2 FQDESV (reference sequence). V dropped 1 base and J dropped 8; count of bases not matched to a gene: 11.

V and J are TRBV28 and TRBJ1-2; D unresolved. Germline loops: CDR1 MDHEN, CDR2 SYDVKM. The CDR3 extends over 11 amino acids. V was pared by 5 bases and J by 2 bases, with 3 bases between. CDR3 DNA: TGTGCCAGCAGTATGAACTATGGCTACACCTTC. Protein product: CASSMNYGYTF.